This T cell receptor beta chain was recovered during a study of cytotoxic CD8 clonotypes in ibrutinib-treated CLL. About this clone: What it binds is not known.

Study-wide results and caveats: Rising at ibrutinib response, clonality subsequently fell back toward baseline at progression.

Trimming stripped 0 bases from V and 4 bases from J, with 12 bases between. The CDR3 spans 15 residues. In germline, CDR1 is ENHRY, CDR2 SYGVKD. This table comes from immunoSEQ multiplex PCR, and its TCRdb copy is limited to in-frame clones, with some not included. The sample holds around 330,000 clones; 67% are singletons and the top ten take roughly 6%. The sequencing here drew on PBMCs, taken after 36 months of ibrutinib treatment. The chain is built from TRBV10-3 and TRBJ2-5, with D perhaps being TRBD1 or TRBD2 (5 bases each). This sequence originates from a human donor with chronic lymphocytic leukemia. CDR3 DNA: TGTGCCATCAGTGAGTCGGGGGTATTCGGAGAGACCCAGTACTTC. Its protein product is CAISESGVFGETQYF.